Following are 19 T cell receptor beta chains from one sample sequenced in a study of CD8 T cells in ankylosing spondylitis. What these receptors recognize is not known. TCRdb re-analysed the 5' RACE reads in MiXCR, keeping a single row per CDR3 protein. Here the sample spans around 890,000 distinct CDR3 sequences, roughly 10% being singletons. Broader study findings: Made up of about eight highly homologous variants, a TCR beta motif appeared characteristic of ankylosing spondylitis blood.

The sequencing input was blood, either unsorted or a sorted T cell fraction (not recorded which). The receptors were sampled from a male donor with ankylosing spondylitis.

V is TRBV5-4 and J is TRBJ2-5; D possibly matches TRBD1 or TRBD2 (6 bases each). The CDR3 loop spans 16 amino acids. V dropped 4 bases and J dropped 1 base, with 17 bases sitting between them. The germline V gene has CDR1 SGHNT and CDR2 YYREEE (reference sequence). This CDR3 is CASSPGGGGTQETQYF. Here the CDR3 DNA reads TGTGCCAGCAGCCCCGGTGGAGGGGGTACCCAAGAGACCCAGTACTTC. Looking up the rest from reference TRBV5-4 and TRBJ2-5 gives the full variable domain: ETGVTQSPTHLIKTRGQQVTLRCSSQSGHNTVSWYQQALGQGPQFIFQYYREEENGRGNFPPRFSGLQFPNYSSELNVNALELDDSALYLCASSPGGGGTQETQYFGPGTRLLVL.

The V and J genes are TRBV6-2 or TRBV6-3 and TRBJ1-5; 8 bases align to TRBD1. The germline CDR1 and CDR2 sequences are MNHEY and SVGEGT. The V gene end was trimmed by 6 bases and the J gene end by 8 bases; junction bases not matched to a gene: 9. This CDR3 has 14 residues. Here the CDR3 reads CASSPGATGEPQHF. The CDR3 DNA reads TGTGCCAGCAGCCCCGGGGCGACAGGGGAGCCCCAGCATTTT.

This rearrangement joins TRBV25-1 to TRBJ2-7; 7 bases fit TRBD2. V shed 6 bases and J 0 bases; nucleotides not matched to a gene: 11. The CDR3 spans 16 residues. Germline CDR1 and CDR2: MGHDK and SYGVNS. CDR3 in DNA: TGTGCCAGCAGGAGATCCGGGGGAGGGAGCTCCTACGAGCAGTACTTC. It is translated as CASRRSGGGSSYEQYF.

As regards this clonotype: A junction end diverges from the germline sequence, so it may reflect a read error. This chain connects TRBV7-2 to TRBJ1-2; no definite D call. Germline V CDR1 and CDR2: SGHTA, FQGNSA. CDR3 length: 13 amino acids. CDR3 in amino acids: CASSLRPDYAYTF. For the CDR3, the DNA is TGTGCCAGCAGCTTAAGGCCAGACTATGCCTACACCTTC.

Here the CDR3 DNA reads TGTGCCAGCACCATCGGGACTTACTACAATGAGCAGTTCTTC. As protein: CASTIGTYYNEQFF. This chain connects TRBV12-3 or TRBV12-4 to TRBJ2-1; maybe TRBD2 (6 bases). The V gene lost 7 bases and the J gene lost 3 bases, with 13 bases spanning the gap. There are 14 residues in the CDR3.

The chain carries TRBV28 and TRBJ1-3; D is unclear. Germline V gives CDR1 MDHEN, CDR2 SYDVKM. CDR3 length equals 17 residues. V was shortened by 3 bases and J by 0 bases, with 15 bases between the two germline ends. The chain's CDR3 is CASSLRGLSISGNTIYF. The DNA of the CDR3 is TGTGCCAGCAGTTTGAGAGGTCTTTCGATCTCTGGAAACACCATATATTTT.

This clonotype was counted ten times or more. The rearrangement uses TRBV12-3 or TRBV12-4 and TRBJ1-2; D is undetermined. V was pared by 2 bases and J by 4 bases, with 11 bases between. The CDR3 is made up of 14 amino acids. The CDR3 region has the DNA TGTGCCAGCAGTTTATTTCCAGGAATCTATGGCTACACCTTC. Translating it yields CASSLFPGIYGYTF.

This clonotype has ten or more counts. The CDR3 protein is CSARALSSGLGNEQFF. CDR3 coding DNA: TGCAGTGCTAGAGCTCTGAGTAGCGGCTTAGGAAATGAGCAGTTCTTC. V usage is TRBV20-1 and J usage is TRBJ2-1; D is possibly TRBD2 (6 bases). Germline CDR1 is DFQATT and CDR2 is SNEGSKA (reference sequence). V lost 1 base and J lost 7, with 20 bases in between. The CDR3 extends over 16 amino acids.

Points on this clonotype: One end of the junction fails to match germline, which may point to a read error. The rearrangement joins TRBV24-1 to TRBJ2-1; D is possibly TRBD1 (5 bases). This CDR3 has 14 amino acids. Per germline, CDR1 KGHDR and CDR2 SFDVKD. CDR3 DNA: TGTGCCACCAGTCGGCAGGGCTACTACGATGAGCAGTTCTTC. Its translation: CATSRQGYYDEQFF.

This chain uses TRBV4-3 with TRBJ2-3; D gene unclear. V lost 2 bases, J lost 2 bases, and 5 bases lay in between. There are 13 residues in the CDR3. CDR1 is LGHNA and CDR2 is YSLEER in the germline V gene. The CDR3 DNA sequence: TGCGCCAGCAGCCAACAACTCACAGATACGCAGTATTTT. As protein: CASSQQLTDTQYF.

There are a few counts of this clonotype. V and J are TRBV5-1 and TRBJ2-7; D perhaps matches TRBD1 (6 bases). The CDR3 length is 15 residues. V lost 0 bases and J lost 2, with 12 bases in between. From germline, CDR1 is SGHRS and CDR2 YFSETQ. CDR3 DNA: TGCGCCAGCAGCTTGGAGGGGGTGGCAGCCTACGAGCAGTACTTC. Its protein is CASSLEGVAAYEQYF. The complete variable domain, with remaining parts taken from reference TRBV5-1 and TRBJ2-7, reads KAGVTQTPRYLIKTRGQQVTLSCSPISGHRSVSWYQQTPGQGLQFLFEYFSETQRNKGNFPGRFSGRQFSNSRSEMNVSTLELGDSALYLCASSLEGVAAYEQYFGPGTRLTVT.

This clonotype was counted only a few times. V usage is TRBV20-1 and J usage is TRBJ2-3; TRBD2 aligns across 10 bases. This CDR3 has 15 amino acids. The germline CDR1 and CDR2 sequences are DFQATT and SNEGSKA (reference sequence). V was clipped by 2 bases and J by 8 bases; unmatched bases: 10. The chain's CDR3 is CSARLSGRALGTQYF. As DNA, the CDR3 is TGCAGTGCTAGATTGAGCGGGAGGGCCCTGGGTACGCAGTATTTT.

This clonotype was detected a few times. The V call is TRBV28, the J call TRBJ2-7; TRBD1 agrees at 7 bases. V gave up 6 bases and J gave up 0 bases; unmatched junction bases: 5. The CDR3 consists of 14 residues. The V gene's germline CDR1 is MDHEN and CDR2 SYDVKM. CDR3 sequence reads: CASSGQAGSYEQYF. The CDR3 region has the DNA TGTGCCAGCAGCGGACAGGCAGGCTCCTACGAGCAGTACTTC.

This clonotype has just a few counts. This chain joins TRBV2 and TRBJ1-1; D unresolved. Trimming took 5 bases from V and 3 from J, leaving 10 bases between them. Germline CDR1 reads SNHLY; CDR2 reads FYNNEI. The CDR3 contains 13 residues. CDR3: CASSFLQYTEAFF. The CDR3, as DNA: TGTGCCAGCAGTTTTCTTCAGTACACTGAAGCTTTCTTT.

Concerning this clonotype: One junction end disagrees with the germline gene, perhaps due to a read error. This rearrangement joins TRBV18 to TRBJ2-1; tentatively, D is TRBD2 (5 bases). The CDR3 extends over 15 amino acids. The V gene's germline CDR1 is KGHSH and CDR2 LQKENI. CDR3 loop: CANSPSGSSYNEQFF. The DNA of the CDR3 is TGTGCCAACTCACCGAGCGGCAGCTCCTACAATGAGCAGTTCTTC. Together with reference TRBV18 and TRBJ2-1, the CDR3 gives the full variable domain: NAGVMQNPRHLVRRRGQEARLRCSPMKGHSHVYWYRQLPEEGLKFMVYLQKENIIDESGMPKERFSAEFPKEGPSILRIQQVVRGDSAAYFCANSPSGSSYNEQFFGPGTRLTVL.

This clonotype was detected a few times. This chain connects TRBV6-2 or TRBV6-3 to TRBJ1-5; D not resolved. The length of the CDR3 is 14 residues. The ends were cut back, 5 bases at V and 3 bases at J, with 11 bases in the middle. Per the germline V gene, CDR1 is MNHEY and CDR2 is SVGEGT. The CDR3 loop is CASSPRIPNQPQHF. CDR3 DNA sequence: TGTGCCAGCAGTCCCCGGATACCCAATCAGCCCCAGCATTTT.

The rearrangement links TRBV5-1 to TRBJ2-7; the match to TRBD1 covers 11 bases. This CDR3 comprises 14 residues. The J segment lost 4 bases and the V segment lost 4 bases, leaving 4 bases of the junction unmatched. Germline values: CDR1 SGHRS, CDR2 YFSETQ. CDR3 nucleotides: TGCGCCAGCAGCGGACAGGGGGCGGGATACGAGCAGTACTTC. Translating it yields CASSGQGAGYEQYF.

This clonotype showed up just a few times. The rearrangement links TRBV5-1 to TRBJ2-7, with D unresolved. CDR3 length equals 13 residues. Trimming cost V 6 bases and J 3 bases, with 13 bases left between them. The germline V gene has CDR1 SGHRS and CDR2 YFSETQ. The CDR3 loop reads CASTATLRYEQYF. The CDR3 region has the DNA TGCGCCAGCACCGCGACGCTCCGCTACGAGCAGTACTTC.

This chain links TRBV6-1 with TRBJ2-3; the D is unclear. Germline V gene sequence: CDR1 MNHNS, CDR2 SASEGT. V was cut by 4 bases and J by 3 bases, with 11 bases left in between. The CDR3 has 14 amino acids. CDR3 DNA sequence: TGTGCCAGCAGTGTCGACCCGCCAACAGATACGCAGTATTTT. It translates to CASSVDPPTDTQYF.